The 14 T cell receptor beta chains below all came from one sample that was sequenced in a study of blood T cell repertoires in COVID-19. Measured with immunoSEQ multiplex PCR; TCRdb has only the in-frame clones, and not every one. The sample shows some 250,000 clones, 70% to 90% of them seen only once. The sequencing sample was made of peripheral blood. The source of these receptors is a woman aged 25 to 45 who had recovered from COVID-19.

V usage is TRBV2 and J usage is TRBJ2-2, with D perhaps TRBD2 (5 bases). V lost 6 bases, J lost 6 bases, and 8 bases lay in between. Germline lookup yields CDR1 SNHLY and CDR2 FYNNEI. This CDR3 spans 12 amino acids. In nucleotides, the CDR3 is TGTGCCAGCAGCCGGGGTTCCGGGGAGCTGTTTTTT. Residues: CASSRGSGELFF.

The chain has TRBV7-9 and TRBJ1-1; D gene unclear. This CDR3 spans 14 amino acids. Germline V gives CDR1 SEHNR, CDR2 FQNEAQ (reference sequence). V lost 1 base to trimming and J lost 0 bases, with 6 bases between them. The CDR3 spells CASSLENMNTEAFF. CDR3 sequence (DNA): TGTGCCAGCAGCTTAGAGAACATGAACACTGAAGCTTTCTTT.

This clone was recorded once. The J gene is TRBJ1-3, the V gene TRBV5-1; a weak D match, TRBD1 (5 bases). This CDR3 comprises 15 residues. V lost 4 bases to trimming and J lost 2 bases, with 13 bases between them. Germline V gene lookup returns CDR1 SGHRS and CDR2 YFSETQ. This chain's CDR3 is CASSTGLRTGNTIYF. The DNA for the CDR3 is TGCGCCAGCAGCACGGGACTTAGGACTGGAAACACCATATATTTT.

This clone turned up a few times. The gene calls are TRBV27 and TRBJ1-6; D not certain. The CDR3 loop spans 16 amino acids. V was cut by 5 bases and J by 8 bases, with 19 bases left in between. From germline, CDR1 is MNHEY and CDR2 SMNVEV (reference sequence). CDR3 bases: TGTGCCAGCAGTGCAAGTCTGTTGCGGGCCGATTCACCCCTCCACTTT. Amino acid sequence: CASSASLLRADSPLHF.

The genes are TRBV7-3 and TRBJ1-2, with D possibly TRBD1 on 5 matching bases. The germline V gene encodes CDR1 SGHTA and CDR2 FQGTGA. The CDR3 has 16 amino acids. The V and J ends lost 5 bases and 8 bases respectively, with 24 bases between them. The CDR3 DNA reads TGTGCCAGCAGCCTGGGCGTGATGGGGGAGGGTAAGGGCTACACCTTC. This sequence encodes CASSLGVMGEGKGYTF.

The CDR3: CASSQDVGGVTGANVLTF. In DNA form, the CDR3 reads TGCGCCAGCAGCCAAGATGTCGGCGGGGTGACTGGGGCCAACGTCCTGACTTTC. The rearrangement joins TRBV4-1 to TRBJ2-6, with D maybe TRBD2 (6 bases). Germline CDR1 reads MGHRA; CDR2 reads YSYEKL. Trimming left V 0 bases short and J 2 bases short, with 14 bases between. This CDR3 contains 18 residues.

The rearrangement links TRBV12-3 or TRBV12-4 to TRBJ2-7; maybe TRBD2 (6 bases). V dropped 4 bases and J dropped 8 bases, with 12 bases sitting between them. There are 12 residues in the CDR3. This CDR3 is CASSSGLGQQYF. CDR3 DNA sequence: TGTGCCAGCAGTTCGGGACTCGGTCAGCAGTACTTC.

The V and J genes are TRBV5-4 and TRBJ2-1; 8 bases align to TRBD2. CDR1 and CDR2 from the germline V gene are SGHNT and YYREEE (reference sequence). The V segment lost 0 bases and the J segment 7 bases; nucleotides outside the gene matches: 6. The CDR3 covers 15 residues. The DNA of the CDR3 is TGTGCCAGCAGCTTGGCCGGGGGGGCAGGGAATGAGCAGTTCTTC. It is translated as CASSLAGGAGNEQFF.

This clone was counted only a few times. The chain links TRBV3-1 (or the pseudogene TRBV3-2) to TRBJ2-3, with TRBD2 identical over 11 bases. CDR1 is LGHDT and CDR2 is YNNKEL in the germline V gene (reference sequence). The CDR3 totals 16 residues. Losses at the gene ends were 3 bases for V and 5 bases for J; bases not matched to a gene: 7. CDR3 sequence reads: CASSHRDGTSGDTQYF. The CDR3 DNA sequence: TGTGCCAGCAGCCACCGAGATGGGACTAGCGGAGATACGCAGTATTTT.

The CDR3 nucleotides are TGTGCCAGCAGCCAAGCCTTATGGGGCAGGGAAAACACTGAAGCTTTCTTT. It encodes CASSQALWGRENTEAFF. The chain carries TRBV3-1 (or the pseudogene TRBV3-2) and TRBJ1-1; D might be TRBD1 (5 bases). Between the trimmed V and J ends, which lost 1 base and 2 bases, there was a span of 17 bases. The CDR3 has 17 amino acids. Germline V gene lookup returns CDR1 LGHDT and CDR2 YNNKEL (reference sequence).

This clone was detected ten times or more. This rearrangement joins TRBV6-5 to TRBJ2-5; a weak D match, TRBD1 (5 bases). The CDR3 is made up of 13 amino acids. The germline V and J ends were trimmed by 2 bases and 6 bases, with 10 bases remaining between them. Germline V CDR1 and CDR2: MNHEY, SVGAGI. The CDR3 here is CASSYARAKTQYF. CDR3 nucleotide sequence: TGTGCCAGCAGTTACGCCAGGGCAAAGACCCAGTACTTC.

This chain links TRBV5-1 with TRBJ1-4, with 9 bases fitting TRBD1. There are 15 residues in the CDR3. The junction had 4 bases not matched to a gene; V was cut back by 0 bases and J by 7 bases. Germline V lookup: CDR1 SGHRS, CDR2 YFSETQ. CDR3 residues: CASSLVTGGSEKLFF. The DNA for the CDR3 is TGCGCCAGCAGCTTGGTTACAGGGGGCAGTGAAAAACTGTTTTTT. Drawing the rest from reference TRBV5-1 and TRBJ1-4, the complete variable domain is KAGVTQTPRYLIKTRGQQVTLSCSPISGHRSVSWYQQTPGQGLQFLFEYFSETQRNKGNFPGRFSGRQFSNSRSEMNVSTLELGDSALYLCASSLVTGGSEKLFFGSGTQLSVL.

This rearrangement joins TRBV11-2 to TRBJ2-7; 7 positions match TRBD1. After removal of 5 bases from V and 0 bases from J, the junction contained 16 bases not matched to a gene. This CDR3 has 18 residues. Germline V gene data show CDR1 as SGHAT and CDR2 as FQNNGV. CDR3 residues: CASSTSQAGTDFSYEQYF. DNA of the CDR3: TGTGCCAGCAGCACGTCTCAAGCTGGGACAGACTTCTCCTACGAGCAGTACTTC.

This rearrangement joins TRBV7-9 to TRBJ2-7; D might be TRBD1 (6 bases). The V end lost 2 bases, the J end lost 4 bases, and 9 bases lay between the germline ends. From germline, CDR1 is SEHNR and CDR2 FQNEAQ (reference sequence). The CDR3 contains 13 residues. The CDR3 reads CASSLMGHYEQYF. For the CDR3, the DNA is TGTGCCAGCAGCTTAATGGGACATTACGAGCAGTACTTC.